The 32 T cell receptor beta chains below come from one sample, sequenced in a study of blood T cell repertoires in COVID-19. The method was immunoSEQ multiplex PCR; TCRdb's version includes in-frame clones alone and lacks a portion of them. Of roughly 200,000 clones in the sample, around 88% are singletons; the top ten hold around 5%. The material sequenced was PBMCs or T cells enriched from blood (not recorded which). These receptors originate from a man aged 40-49 years with acute COVID-19.

The chain joins TRBV6-1 to TRBJ1-5; D is ambiguous. V was cut by 2 bases and J by 4 bases, with 18 bases left in between. Per the germline V gene, CDR1 is MNHNS and CDR2 is SASEGT. This CDR3 contains 17 residues. The CDR3 nucleotides read TGTGCCAGCAGTGAAAGTGCCTTTACATTTTGGAATCAGCCCCAGCATTTT. Its translation is CASSESAFTFWNQPQHF.

The chain combines TRBV18 with TRBJ2-7, with TRBD1 matching 11 bases. CDR3 length: 15 residues. Germline lookup yields CDR1 KGHSH and CDR2 LQKENI. V gave up 8 bases and J gave up 2 bases; unmatched junction bases: 8. This CDR3 is CASASGDRGTYEQYF. The CDR3, as DNA: TGTGCCAGCGCCTCGGGGGACAGGGGGACCTACGAGCAGTACTTC.

The rearrangement joins TRBV6-4 to TRBJ2-7; D possibly corresponds to TRBD2 (6 bases). The CDR3 has 15 residues. Per germline, CDR1 MRHNA and CDR2 SNTAGT. Trimming stripped 7 bases from V and 2 bases from J, with 18 bases between. The CDR3 DNA sequence: TGTGCCAGCATACGGAGCGGGTCCAGGCCCTACGAGCAGTACTTC. It translates to CASIRSGSRPYEQYF.

This clone was counted a few times. The genes are TRBV28 and TRBJ1-5; no firm D call. V lost 6 bases and J 0 bases, leaving 21 bases between the germline ends. The CDR3 extends over 18 amino acids. Germline assignment: CDR1 MDHEN and CDR2 SYDVKM. CDR3 in amino acids: CASSRVGVRRYSNQPQHF. The CDR3 DNA follows: TGTGCCAGCAGCCGTGTCGGGGTCCGCCGGTATAGCAATCAGCCCCAGCATTTT.

The rearrangement links TRBV6-2 or TRBV6-3 to TRBJ2-1; 7 nucleotides align to TRBD1. CDR3 length: 13 residues. The germline V gene has CDR1 MNHEY and CDR2 SVGEGT. J gave up 7 bases and V 5 bases, and 5 bases lay outside the gene matches. In nucleotides, the CDR3 is TGTGCCAGCAGTCAGGGGGAGCGGAATGAGCAGTTCTTC. Amino acid sequence: CASSQGERNEQFF.

The chain uses TRBV27 and TRBJ1-1, with TRBD1 identical over 8 bases. This CDR3 has 17 residues. Trimming took 0 bases from V and 2 from J; bases not matched to a gene: 8. The germline V gene encodes CDR1 MNHEY and CDR2 SMNVEV (reference sequence). The CDR3 nucleotides are TGTGCCAGCAGTTTATCCCCCTCGGACAGGGCCAACACTGAAGCTTTCTTT. The encoded protein is CASSLSPSDRANTEAFF.

CDR3 amino acids: CASSQEERGGETQYF. The CDR3 DNA reads TGTGCCAGCAGCCAAGAGGAGCGGGGGGGGGAGACCCAGTACTTC. V usage is TRBV4-2 and J usage is TRBJ2-5; 10 nucleotides match TRBD2. The trim removed 0 bases at V and 5 bases at J, leaving 3 bases unmatched. Germline V gene sequence: CDR1 LGHNA, CDR2 YNFKEQ. This CDR3 contains 15 residues.

The chain uses TRBV7-2 and TRBJ1-2, with D unresolved. This CDR3 contains 12 residues. The V end lost 2 bases, the J end lost 4 bases, and 5 bases lay between the germline ends. The germline CDR1 and CDR2 sequences are SGHTA and FQGNSA. For the CDR3, the DNA is TGTGCCAGCAGCTTAAACATCTATGGCTACACCTTC. It encodes CASSLNIYGYTF.

This chain links TRBV5-1 with TRBJ2-1; the match to TRBD2 covers 9 bases. CDR1 is SGHRS, CDR2 YFSETQ, per germline. The CDR3 has 18 residues. Losses at the gene ends were 0 bases for V and 0 bases for J; bases not matched to a gene: 7. The CDR3 sequence is CASSLGYYSGSSYNEQFF. The DNA for the CDR3 is TGCGCCAGCAGCTTGGGGTACTATAGCGGGAGCTCCTACAATGAGCAGTTCTTC.

This clone appeared once. This chain links TRBV9 with TRBJ1-1, with D unclear. CDR1 and CDR2 from the germline V gene are SGDLS and YYNGEE. The V and J ends lost 0 bases and 1 base respectively, with 10 bases between them. The CDR3 has 15 amino acids. The CDR3 region is CASSVEVRSNTEAFF. In nucleotides, the CDR3 is TGTGCCAGCAGCGTAGAGGTGAGGTCGAACACTGAAGCTTTCTTT.

The sample holds one count of this clone. The rearrangement links TRBV7-9 to TRBJ1-2, with 11 bases that match TRBD1. Trimming at V came to 1 base and at J to 5 bases, leaving 12 bases not matched to a gene. CDR1 and CDR2 from the germline V gene are SEHNR and FQNEAQ (reference sequence). The CDR3 sequence is 18 residues long. DNA of the CDR3: TGTGCCAGCAGCTTAGGGGTCGCCCGGGACAGGGGGAAATATGGCTACACCTTC. It encodes CASSLGVARDRGKYGYTF.

V usage is TRBV5-4 and J usage is TRBJ1-5; unclear D gene. Between the trimmed V and J ends, which lost 1 base and 6 bases, there was a span of 5 bases. Germline V CDR1 and CDR2: SGHNT, YYREEE (reference sequence). The CDR3 totals 12 residues. Here the CDR3 reads CASSLFGQPQHF. The CDR3 nucleotides read TGTGCCAGCAGCTTGTTCGGTCAGCCCCAGCATTTT.

The chain couples TRBV7-6 to TRBJ1-6; the match to TRBD1 covers 9 bases. Trimming took 0 bases from V and 9 from J; bases not matched to a gene: 3. This CDR3 comprises 15 residues. Germline CDR1 and CDR2: SGHVS and FNYEAQ. The CDR3 nucleotides are TGTGCCAGCAGCTTAGCTCGGGACAGGGTTTCACCCCTCCACTTT. Translation: CASSLARDRVSPLHF.

The rearrangement joins TRBV2 to TRBJ1-6; the match to TRBD1 covers 9 bases. This CDR3 contains 14 residues. V dropped 6 bases and J dropped 8; count of bases not matched to a gene: 5. The germline V gene encodes CDR1 SNHLY and CDR2 FYNNEI. The CDR3 DNA is TGTGCCAGCAGACAGACAGGGGGGGATTCACCCCTCCACTTT. Amino acids: CASRQTGGDSPLHF.

V usage is TRBV27 and J usage is TRBJ1-2; a possible D gene is TRBD1 (6 bases). Trimming stripped 3 bases from V and 8 bases from J, with 16 bases between. The CDR3 runs 14 residues. Germline CDR1 and CDR2: MNHEY and SMNVEV (reference sequence). CDR3 region: CASSLGPRQEGYTF. The CDR3 nucleotides read TGTGCCAGCAGTTTGGGACCCCGACAGGAAGGCTACACCTTC.

V usage is TRBV5-1 and J usage is TRBJ2-3; 10 positions match TRBD2. The CDR3 is 16 amino acids. Per the germline V gene, CDR1 is SGHRS and CDR2 is YFSETQ. J was trimmed by 5 bases and V by 2 bases; bases with no gene match: 8. The CDR3 region is CASSFEGSGRGDTQYF. For the CDR3, the DNA is TGCGCCAGCAGCTTCGAAGGGAGCGGGAGGGGAGATACGCAGTATTTT. Combining the CDR3 with reference TRBV5-1 and TRBJ2-3 gives the whole variable domain KAGVTQTPRYLIKTRGQQVTLSCSPISGHRSVSWYQQTPGQGLQFLFEYFSETQRNKGNFPGRFSGRQFSNSRSEMNVSTLELGDSALYLCASSFEGSGRGDTQYFGPGTRLTVL.

The genes are TRBV2 and TRBJ2-7; D is uncertain. Germline-derived CDR1 and CDR2 are SNHLY and FYNNEI. The CDR3 contains 11 residues. Trimming cost V 4 bases and J 6 bases, with 7 bases left between them. The CDR3 DNA reads TGTGCCAGCAGTGGACGGAGCGAGCAGTACTTC. Encoded protein: CASSGRSEQYF.

The chain joins TRBV28 to TRBJ2-1; TRBD1 matches at 7 bases. Germline V gives CDR1 MDHEN, CDR2 SYDVKM. The CDR3 covers 14 residues. Trimming at V came to 8 bases and at J to 5 bases, leaving 9 bases not matched to a gene. CDR3 bases: TGTGCCAGCCTTCACAGGGGCCGTAACAATGAGCAGTTCTTC. Translated: CASLHRGRNNEQFF.

The V gene is TRBV12-3 or TRBV12-4, the J gene TRBJ1-1; D perhaps matches TRBD1 (6 bases). This CDR3 is built from 11 residues. Trimming pared 6 bases from V and 7 bases from J, leaving 9 bases between. CDR3: CASRKQGEAFF. The CDR3 DNA is TGTGCCAGCAGGAAACAGGGTGAAGCTTTCTTT.

This clone was detected a few times. The V and J genes are TRBV3-1 (or the pseudogene TRBV3-2) and TRBJ1-1, with 9 bases identical to TRBD1. J gave up 0 bases and V 7 bases, and 12 bases lay outside the gene matches. This CDR3 is built from 17 residues. Looked up from germline, CDR1 is LGHDT and CDR2 is YNNKEL (reference sequence). The CDR3 bases are TGTGCCAGCACCACGAGGGGACAGGGACCGATGAACACTGAAGCTTTCTTT. Amino acid sequence: CASTTRGQGPMNTEAFF.

The chain combines TRBV6-5 with TRBJ2-3; D ambiguous. Deletions cut 0 bases from V and 2 bases from J, with 6 bases between. The CDR3 spans 14 residues. Germline CDR1 reads MNHEY; CDR2 reads SVGAGI. The CDR3 DNA reads as TGTGCCAGCAGTTACTCGAGGTCCACAGATACGCAGTATTTT. Protein: CASSYSRSTDTQYF.

V usage is TRBV19 and J usage is TRBJ1-2, with 7 bases aligning to TRBD1. The CDR3 covers 14 residues. V gave up 5 bases and J gave up 2 bases; unmatched junction bases: 5. CDR1 is LNHDA, CDR2 SQIVND, per germline (reference sequence). The CDR3 DNA reads as TGTGCCAGTAGTTCCGAACAGGGGAACTATGGCTACACCTTC. Its translation is CASSSEQGNYGYTF.

The rearrangement joins TRBV6-6 to TRBJ2-1, with 16 bases that match TRBD2. This CDR3 has 15 amino acids. From germline, CDR1 is MNHNY and CDR2 SVGAGI (reference sequence). With 5 bases clipped from V and 9 bases from J, the junction kept 4 bases outside the gene matches. CDR3 coding DNA: TGTGCCAGCAGTCCCGGGACTAGCGGGAGGGGTGAGCAGTTCTTC. This codes for CASSPGTSGRGEQFF.

CDR3 sequence reads: CASSLVARSNYGYTF. The CDR3 region has the DNA TGTGCCAGCAGTTTAGTAGCCCGATCTAACTATGGCTACACCTTC. This chain links TRBV28 with TRBJ1-2; D ambiguous. From germline, CDR1 is MDHEN and CDR2 SYDVKM. Between the trimmed V and J ends, which lost 2 bases and 0 bases, there was a span of 10 bases. CDR3 length: 15 residues.

The chain uses TRBV30 and TRBJ1-5; maybe TRBD1 (5 bases). Deletions cut 4 bases from V and 5 bases from J, with 18 bases between. CDR3 length: 15 amino acids. Germline CDR1 reads GTSNPN; CDR2 reads SVGIG (reference sequence). The CDR3 nucleotides read TGTGCCTGGAAAGGAAAGGGTGGGGGGGATCAGCCCCAGCATTTT. It translates to CAWKGKGGGDQPQHF. The entire variable domain, with the rest obtained from reference TRBV30 and TRBJ1-5, is as follows: SQTIHQWPATLVQPVGSPLSLECTVEGTSNPNLYWYRQAAGRGLQLLFYSVGIGQISSEVPQNLSASRPQDRQFILSSKKLLLSDSGFYLCAWKGKGGGDQPQHFGDGTRLSIL.

The gene calls are TRBV24-1 and TRBJ2-2; 7 bases map to TRBD2. The junction had 10 bases not matched to a gene; V was cut back by 9 bases and J by 4 bases. The CDR3 consists of 15 residues. Germline V CDR1 and CDR2: KGHDR, SFDVKD. This CDR3 reads CATALGGSVTGELFF. CDR3 in DNA: TGTGCCACCGCCCTCGGCGGGAGTGTCACCGGGGAGCTGTTTTTT.

This clone showed up just once. The chain combines TRBV10-3 with TRBJ2-5, with D possibly TRBD2 on 5 matching bases. The CDR3 sequence is 14 residues long. The germline V gene encodes CDR1 ENHRY and CDR2 SYGVKD. V lost 4 bases to trimming and J lost 1 base, with 10 bases between them. The CDR3 here is CAISAAGTQETQYF. The CDR3 DNA follows: TGTGCCATCAGTGCGGCGGGTACCCAAGAGACCCAGTACTTC.

The chain uses TRBV9 and TRBJ2-1; 8 bases fit TRBD2. The CDR3 runs to 17 residues. Germline V gene data show CDR1 as SGDLS and CDR2 as YYNGEE. V lost 3 bases, J lost 8 bases, and 16 bases stayed unmatched. The CDR3 region is CASSDTVGSGSIYEQFF. CDR3 sequence (DNA): TGTGCCAGCAGCGATACCGTGGGAAGCGGGAGTATATATGAGCAGTTCTTC.

The chain joins TRBV28 to TRBJ1-1; D uncertain. This CDR3 has 14 residues. V was clipped by 3 bases and J by 0 bases, with 8 bases between them. Germline V gene sequence: CDR1 MDHEN, CDR2 SYDVKM. The CDR3 bases are TGTGCCAGCAGTTTGTGGCAGGTGAACACTGAAGCTTTCTTT. Translated, it gives CASSLWQVNTEAFF.

This chain uses TRBV21-1 with TRBJ2-1; the table's D gene call, TRBD2, was not cross checked with the DNA. TRBV21-1 is marked as a pseudogene. The CDR3 extends over 17 amino acids. DNA for the CDR3: TGTGCCAGCAGCCAAATCACTAGCGGGCCTTACTACAATGAGCAGTTCTTC. As protein: CASSQITSGPYYNEQFF.

This chain joins TRBV15 and TRBJ1-5; D ambiguous. CDR1 LNHNV and CDR2 YYDKDF come from the germline V gene (reference sequence). V lost 2 bases and J lost 9, with 17 bases in between. The CDR3 sequence is 15 residues long. The CDR3 DNA reads TGTGCCACCAGCAGAACCGGCGGTATGGGTTCGCCCCAGCATTTT. Translation gives CATSRTGGMGSPQHF.

The rearrangement joins TRBV18 to TRBJ1-3; D gene ambiguous. The CDR3 is 15 residues long. Trimming removed 0 bases at V and 0 bases at J, with 6 bases between. Per the germline V gene, CDR1 is KGHSH and CDR2 is LQKENI. DNA of the CDR3: TGTGCCAGCTCACCACCGCAGGTCTCTGGAAACACCATATATTTT. Translation gives CASSPPQVSGNTIYF.